One and the same sample provided the 14 T cell receptor beta chains below, sequenced in a study of blood T cell repertoires in COVID-19. Sequencing used immunoSEQ multiplex PCR; TCRdb keeps in-frame clones, though not all of them. The table has approximately 390,000 clones, roughly 86% seen once. Specimen: PBMCs or T cells enriched from blood (not recorded which). The source is a woman aged 40 to 55 with acute COVID-19.

The V gene is TRBV7-6, the J gene TRBJ1-2; D is unresolved. CDR1 SGHVS and CDR2 FNYEAQ come from the germline V gene. The CDR3 length is 15 residues. Between the trimmed V and J ends, which lost 0 bases and 2 bases, there was a span of 10 bases. CDR3 region: CASSLAPETNYGYTF. The CDR3 DNA sequence: TGTGCCAGCAGCTTAGCGCCGGAGACCAACTATGGCTACACCTTC.

The V call is TRBV10-2, the J call TRBJ1-5; D gene unclear. Germline V lookup: CDR1 WSHSY, CDR2 SAAADI. The CDR3 runs to 16 residues. The V end was cut by 6 bases, the J end by 2 bases, with 17 bases between. The CDR3: CASSRGFLAGNQPQHF. The CDR3 coding sequence is TGCGCCAGCAGCCGAGGTTTTTTGGCGGGCAATCAGCCCCAGCATTTT.

The chain carries TRBV6-5 and TRBJ2-7; D uncertain. Germline lookup yields CDR1 MNHEY and CDR2 SVGAGI. The CDR3 loop spans 13 amino acids. V was trimmed by 2 bases and J by 2 bases, leaving 7 bases between them. The CDR3 DNA is TGTGCCAGCAGTTACCCCGAGACCTACGAGCAGTACTTC. Its protein is CASSYPETYEQYF.

This clone was picked up one time. The chain employs TRBV27 and TRBJ1-5; possible D gene TRBD1, 6 bases. Germline lookup yields CDR1 MNHEY and CDR2 SMNVEV (reference sequence). The CDR3 length is 16 residues. Trimming stripped 2 bases from V and 1 base from J, with 12 bases between. CDR3: CASSLPQGQSNQPQHF. The CDR3 DNA follows: TGTGCCAGCAGTTTACCCCAGGGGCAGAGCAATCAGCCCCAGCATTTT.

The chain has TRBV20-1 and TRBJ1-2, with 8 bases identical to TRBD1. This CDR3 has 11 amino acids. V gave up 6 bases and J gave up 7 bases; unmatched junction bases: 4. Germline-derived CDR1 and CDR2 are DFQATT and SNEGSKA (reference sequence). CDR3 DNA sequence: TGCAGTGCAGCAGGGACAGGTGGCTACACCTTC. Translating it yields CSAAGTGGYTF.

V and J are TRBV6-5 and TRBJ1-1; no clear D gene. Germline V gene data show CDR1 as MNHEY and CDR2 as SVGAGI. The CDR3 consists of 14 residues. The ends were cut back, 5 bases at V and 6 bases at J, with 16 bases in the middle. The CDR3 bases are TGTGCCAGCAGTAGCTCACGAGGGTCCGCTGAAGCTTTCTTT. This translates into CASSSSRGSAEAFF.

To note about this clone: The sample has other DNA sequences that encode this CDR3 too. The chain is built from TRBV12-3 or TRBV12-4 and TRBJ2-7; tentatively, D is TRBD2 (7 bases). This CDR3 contains 13 residues. V lost 1 base and J lost 4, with 8 bases in between. CDR3 region: CASSLEGGYEQYF. In DNA form, the CDR3 reads TGTGCCAGCAGTTTAGAGGGGGGGTACGAGCAGTACTTC.

This clone was observed a few times. The genes are TRBV6-1 and TRBJ1-6; D gene unclear. Germline CDR1 MNHNS, CDR2 SASEGT. V was cut by 2 bases and J by 5 bases, with 13 bases left in between. The CDR3 spans 16 residues. CDR3 coding DNA: TGTGCCAGCAGTGAAAGAGGAGGGATGGATAATTCACCCCTCCACTTT. This translates into CASSERGGMDNSPLHF.

V is TRBV9 and J is TRBJ2-4; a weak D match, TRBD1 (5 bases). The CDR3 length is 13 residues. Germline lookup yields CDR1 SGDLS and CDR2 YYNGEE. V was cut by 4 bases and J by 7 bases, with 12 bases left in between. DNA for the CDR3: TGTGCCAGCAGCACCCACTCAGGGAACATTCAGTACTTC. Its translation is CASSTHSGNIQYF.

The chain joins TRBV5-1 to TRBJ2-1; TRBD2 matches at 14 bases. The CDR3 loop spans 16 amino acids. Germline values: CDR1 SGHRS, CDR2 YFSETQ. The V segment lost 4 bases and the J segment 5 bases; nucleotides outside the gene matches: 5. This chain's CDR3 is CASSPRTSGGNNEQFF. CDR3 in DNA: TGCGCCAGCAGCCCTCGGACTAGCGGGGGGAACAATGAGCAGTTCTTC.

V usage is TRBV5-6 and J usage is TRBJ2-7, with D possibly TRBD1 on 5 matching bases. Trimming stripped 0 bases from V and 4 bases from J, with 5 bases between. CDR1 is SGHDT, CDR2 YYEEEE, per germline. The CDR3 is made up of 12 amino acids. The CDR3 region has the DNA TGTGCCAGCAGCTTGGGACAGTACGAGCAGTACTTC. Residues: CASSLGQYEQYF.

V gene TRBV30 combines with J gene TRBJ1-6; 8 positions match TRBD1. From germline, CDR1 is GTSNPN and CDR2 SVGIG (reference sequence). Germline trimming cut 2 bases from V and 0 bases from J; bases unmatched to any gene: 6. There are 17 residues in the CDR3. The CDR3 is CAWSRTGISSYNSPLHF. Here the CDR3 DNA reads TGTGCCTGGAGTAGGACAGGGATAAGCTCCTATAATTCACCCCTCCACTTT.

V and J are TRBV12-3 or TRBV12-4 and TRBJ1-2; tentative D call: TRBD1 (5 bases). Trimming cost V 6 bases and J 7 bases, with 12 bases left between them. This CDR3 comprises 12 residues. The CDR3 spells CASRPGFGGYTF. The CDR3 nucleotides read TGTGCCAGCAGGCCAGGGTTTGGTGGCTACACCTTC.

This chain uses TRBV7-2 with TRBJ1-1, with a tentative D call TRBD1 (5 bases). Germline CDR1 and CDR2: SGHTA and FQGNSA. Trimming took 0 bases from V and 11 from J, leaving 13 bases between them. The length of the CDR3 is 13 residues. The CDR3 bases are TGTGCCAGCAGCTTAGCCTCAGGGCGGGGGGCTTTCTTT. Translated, it gives CASSLASGRGAFF.